This T cell receptor (beta chain) was sequenced during a study of blood T cell repertoires in COVID-19. At the level of the study: Some COVID-19 samples were acute and others convalescent; all came from the United States, Italy and Spain. In each case, the material was cDNA or gDNA derived from T cells, B-cell-depleted T cells, or PBMCs.

The trim removed 4 bases at V and 7 bases at J, leaving 11 bases unmatched. The CDR3 spans 15 residues. Germline V gives CDR1 SGHVS, CDR2 FNYEAQ. In the study's own analysis: Amplified reference gene primers provided the basis for estimating nucleated cell counts. Repertoires were generated with immunoSEQ multiplex PCR, while TCRdb's copy carries only in-frame clones and drops some. V and J calls and clone size are those listed in that table; D and trimming were worked out from the DNA. This sample has about 120,000 clones, with 60% to 85% found just once. The sample holds a few counts of this clone. The material sequenced was peripheral blood. The chain is built from TRBV7-6 and TRBJ1-1; 8 nucleotides align to TRBD1. The origin of this receptor is a man in his 70s with acute or convalescent COVID-19. The CDR3 coding sequence is TGTGCCAGCAGCTCCCAAGGGACAGGAAGAAATGAAGCTTTCTTT. Translated: CASSSQGTGRNEAFF. Full variable domain (remainder filled in from reference TRBV7-6 and TRBJ1-1): GAGVSQSPRYKVTKRGQDVALRCDPISGHVSLYWYRQALGQGPEFLTYFNYEAQQDKSGLPNDRFSAERPEGSISTLTIQRTEQRDSAMYRCASSSQGTGRNEAFFGQGTRLTVV.